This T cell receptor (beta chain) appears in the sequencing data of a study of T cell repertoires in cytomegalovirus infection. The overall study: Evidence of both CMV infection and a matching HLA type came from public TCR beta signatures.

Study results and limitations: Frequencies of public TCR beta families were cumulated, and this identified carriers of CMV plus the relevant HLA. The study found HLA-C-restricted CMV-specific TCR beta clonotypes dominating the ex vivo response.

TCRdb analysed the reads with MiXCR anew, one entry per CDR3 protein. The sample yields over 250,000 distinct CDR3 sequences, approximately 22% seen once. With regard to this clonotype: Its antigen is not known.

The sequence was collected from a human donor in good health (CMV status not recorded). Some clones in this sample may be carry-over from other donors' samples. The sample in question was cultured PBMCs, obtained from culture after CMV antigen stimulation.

The CDR3 here is CASSFIAGSSYNEQFF. The CDR3 DNA sequence: TGTGCCAGCAGTTTTATAGCGGGCAGCTCCTACAATGAGCAGTTCTTC. V and J are TRBV27 and TRBJ2-1; 7 bases are a match to TRBD2. This CDR3 has 16 residues. J gave up 0 bases and V 3 bases, and 5 bases lay outside the gene matches. The germline CDR1 and CDR2 sequences are MNHEY and SMNVEV (reference sequence).